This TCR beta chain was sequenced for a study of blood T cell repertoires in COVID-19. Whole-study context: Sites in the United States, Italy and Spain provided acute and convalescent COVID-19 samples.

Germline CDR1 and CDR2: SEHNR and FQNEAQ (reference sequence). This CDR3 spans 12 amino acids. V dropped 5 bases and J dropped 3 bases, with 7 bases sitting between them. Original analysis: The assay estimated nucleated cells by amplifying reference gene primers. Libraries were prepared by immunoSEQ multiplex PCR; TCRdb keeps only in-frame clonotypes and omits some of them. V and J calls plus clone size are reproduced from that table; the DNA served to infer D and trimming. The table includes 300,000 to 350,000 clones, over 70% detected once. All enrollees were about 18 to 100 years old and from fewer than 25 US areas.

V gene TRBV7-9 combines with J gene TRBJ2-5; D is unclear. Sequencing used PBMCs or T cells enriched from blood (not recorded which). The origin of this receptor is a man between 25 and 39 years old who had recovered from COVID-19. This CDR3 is CASSLIEETQYF. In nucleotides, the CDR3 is TGTGCCAGCAGCCTAATAGAAGAGACCCAGTACTTC.